The 13 T cell receptor beta chains in this list originate from one sample, sequenced in a study of EBV T-cell therapy then PD-1 blockade in nasopharyngeal carcinoma. Assay: immunoSEQ multiplex PCR; the TCRdb copy retains only in-frame clones and omits some. The sample shows 20,000 to 25,000 clones, about 88% of them seen only once. Antigens for these TCRs are unknown. Regarding time point: 266 days after commencement of treatment, after nivolumab therapy. Sample treatment: AdE1-LMPpoly-expanded autologous EBV-specific T-cell therapy followed by anti-PD-1 nivolumab. The material sequenced was CD8+ T cells from blood, taken at approximately day 250 from a patient whose treatment included autologous EBV-specific T cells and nivolumab. The receptors come from a man in his forties with nasopharyngeal carcinoma.

The chain employs TRBV27 and TRBJ2-4; D is unclear. V dropped 1 base and J dropped 9 bases, with 13 bases sitting between them. Germline V gene data show CDR1 as MNHEY and CDR2 as SMNVEV (reference sequence). This CDR3 comprises 14 residues. The chain's CDR3 is CASSLFLGIGIQYF. In nucleotides, the CDR3 is TGTGCCAGCAGTTTATTTTTAGGTATCGGCATTCAGTACTTC.

The V call is TRBV6-1, the J call TRBJ2-3; D call uncertain. CDR3 length: 13 residues. Germline lookup yields CDR1 MNHNS and CDR2 SASEGT. V was clipped by 1 base and J by 9 bases, with 11 bases between them. CDR3 DNA sequence: TGTGCCAGCAGTGAAGGCGACATTGGCACGCAGTATTTT. It translates to CASSEGDIGTQYF.

The chain combines TRBV27 with TRBJ1-5, with 7 bases matching TRBD1. With V trimmed by 5 bases and J by 6 bases, 7 bases remained unmatched. Per germline, CDR1 MNHEY and CDR2 SMNVEV (reference sequence). The CDR3 extends over 14 amino acids. CDR3 sequence (DNA): TGTGCCAGCAGTCCCTCCAGGGGGACTCAGCCCCAGCATTTT. It encodes CASSPSRGTQPQHF.

The CDR3 DNA follows: TGTGCCAGTAGTATCCCACTCGATGGCTACACCTTC. It encodes CASSIPLDGYTF. This rearrangement joins TRBV19 to TRBJ1-2; D remains ambiguous. Germline V gene sequence: CDR1 LNHDA, CDR2 SQIVND (reference sequence). The CDR3 has 12 residues. The V and J ends lost 3 bases and 6 bases respectively, with 8 bases between them. Using reference TRBV19 and TRBJ1-2 for the parts outside the CDR3, the full variable domain is DGGITQSPKYLFRKEGQNVTLSCEQNLNHDAMYWYRQDPGQGLRLIYYSQIVNDFQKGDIAEGYSVSREKKESFPLTVTSAQKNPTAFYLCASSIPLDGYTFGSGTRLTVV.

This clone appeared many times. The rearrangement uses TRBV6-5 and TRBJ1-4; maybe TRBD1 (5 bases). Trimming stripped 5 bases from V and 6 bases from J, with 10 bases between. Germline V gene lookup returns CDR1 MNHEY and CDR2 SVGAGI. The length of the CDR3 is 13 residues. CDR3 DNA: TGTGCCAGCAGTCACCCGACAGATGAAAAACTGTTTTTT. It is translated as CASSHPTDEKLFF.

This clone is a singleton in its sample. The V and J genes are TRBV4-3 and TRBJ2-7; 9 bases are shared with TRBD1. J was trimmed by 2 bases and V by 2 bases; bases with no gene match: 4. Germline CDR1 LGHNA, CDR2 YSLEER. The CDR3 is 15 residues long. This chain's CDR3 is CASSQRTGDTYEQYF. DNA for the CDR3: TGCGCCAGCAGCCAAAGGACAGGGGATACCTACGAGCAGTACTTC.

The sample holds one count of this clone. The J gene is TRBJ1-1, the V gene TRBV6-4; D might be TRBD1 (5 bases). Germline values: CDR1 MRHNA, CDR2 SNTAGT. The CDR3 contains 13 residues. Trimming shortened V by 3 bases and J by 5 bases, and 10 bases separated the two germline ends. The CDR3, as DNA: TGTGCCAGCAGTGAAGGGGCCGGGACTGAAGCTTTCTTT. It codes for CASSEGAGTEAFF.

This clone was seen more than once but under ten times. Other DNA sequences in the sample encode the same CDR3. This chain uses TRBV28 with TRBJ2-3; the D is unclear. Germline V gene data show CDR1 as MDHEN and CDR2 as SYDVKM. The CDR3 is 14 amino acids. V was shortened by 3 bases and J by 3 bases, with 10 bases between the two germline ends. CDR3 DNA: TGTGCCAGCAGTTTTTTATCGGGTACAGATACGCAGTATTTT. This encodes CASSFLSGTDTQYF.

CDR3 amino acids: CASSLSGFSYNEQFF. CDR3 nucleotides: TGTGCCAGCAGTTTATCTGGGTTCTCCTACAATGAGCAGTTCTTC. The rearrangement uses TRBV27 and TRBJ2-1; unclear D gene. V shed 0 bases and J shed 0 bases, with 6 bases lying between them. Germline values: CDR1 MNHEY, CDR2 SMNVEV (reference sequence). The CDR3 contains 15 residues.

This clone has a handful of counts. The gene calls are TRBV6-1 and TRBJ2-1, with 8 bases that match TRBD2. The ends lost 1 base at V and 8 bases at J; junction bases unmatched: 19. Germline V gene data show CDR1 as MNHNS and CDR2 as SASEGT. The length of the CDR3 is 19 residues. CDR3 bases: TGTGCCAGCAGTGAAGACGGGCGGTTAGCGGGGAGAAGATTGGATGAGCAGTTCTTC. Its translation is CASSEDGRLAGRRLDEQFF.

The rearrangement joins TRBV3-1 (or the pseudogene TRBV3-2) to TRBJ1-1, with a possible D match to TRBD1 (5 bases). V was shortened by 4 bases and J by 1 base, with 13 bases between the two germline ends. CDR1 is LGHDT, CDR2 YNNKEL, per germline (reference sequence). The CDR3 is made up of 15 amino acids. The DNA for the CDR3 is TGTGCCAGCAGCCTCGGGACCGCCTGGAACACTGAAGCTTTCTTT. Protein product: CASSLGTAWNTEAFF.

The CDR3 bases are TGTGCCAGCAGCTGGCTCCACCTCTCCACAGATACGCAGTATTTT. Encoded protein: CASSWLHLSTDTQYF. The genes are TRBV7-3 and TRBJ2-3; no reliable D call. Germline V gene lookup returns CDR1 SGHTA and CDR2 FQGTGA. The CDR3 runs to 15 residues. V was cut by 4 bases and J by 2 bases, with 13 bases left in between.

This clone has just a few counts. The chain uses TRBV2 and TRBJ1-2, with 8 bases aligning to TRBD1. With V trimmed by 3 bases and J by 8 bases, 5 bases remained unmatched. The CDR3 consists of 13 residues. Germline V gene sequence: CDR1 SNHLY, CDR2 FYNNEI. CDR3 loop: CASSEGDRPGYTF. CDR3 coding DNA: TGTGCCAGCAGTGAGGGGGACAGGCCCGGCTACACCTTC.